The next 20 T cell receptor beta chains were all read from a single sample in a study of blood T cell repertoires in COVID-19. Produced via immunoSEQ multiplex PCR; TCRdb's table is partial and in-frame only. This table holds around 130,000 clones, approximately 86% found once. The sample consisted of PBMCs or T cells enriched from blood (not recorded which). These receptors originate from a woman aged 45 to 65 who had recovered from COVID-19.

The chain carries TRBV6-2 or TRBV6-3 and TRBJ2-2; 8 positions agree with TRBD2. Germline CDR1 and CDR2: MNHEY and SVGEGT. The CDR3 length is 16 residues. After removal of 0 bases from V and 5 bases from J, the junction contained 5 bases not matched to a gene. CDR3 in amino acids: CASSYSNGGATGELFF. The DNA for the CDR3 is TGTGCCAGCAGTTACTCGAACGGGGGGGCTACCGGGGAGCTGTTTTTT.

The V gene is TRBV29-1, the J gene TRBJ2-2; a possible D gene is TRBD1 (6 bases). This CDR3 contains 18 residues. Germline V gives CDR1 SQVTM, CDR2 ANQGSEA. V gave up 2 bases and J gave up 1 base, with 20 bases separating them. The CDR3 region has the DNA TGCAGCGTTGAAAAGGCCGCAGACAGGCGAGGGAACACCGGGGAGCTGTTTTTT. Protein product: CSVEKAADRRGNTGELFF.

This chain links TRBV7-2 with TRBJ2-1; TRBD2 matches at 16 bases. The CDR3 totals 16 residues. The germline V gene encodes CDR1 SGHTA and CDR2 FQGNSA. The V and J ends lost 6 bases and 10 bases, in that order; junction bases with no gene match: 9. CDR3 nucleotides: TGTGCCAGCAGTCCCCCCGGGACTAGCGGGGGGGTCGAGCAGTTCTTC. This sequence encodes CASSPPGTSGGVEQFF.

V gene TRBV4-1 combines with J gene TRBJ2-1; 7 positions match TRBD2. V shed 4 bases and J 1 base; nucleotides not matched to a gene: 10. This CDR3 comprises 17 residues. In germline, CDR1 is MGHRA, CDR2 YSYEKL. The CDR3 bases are TGCGCCAGCAGCCCCTCGGGCGGGGGTGCATCCTACAATGAGCAGTTCTTC. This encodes CASSPSGGGASYNEQFF.

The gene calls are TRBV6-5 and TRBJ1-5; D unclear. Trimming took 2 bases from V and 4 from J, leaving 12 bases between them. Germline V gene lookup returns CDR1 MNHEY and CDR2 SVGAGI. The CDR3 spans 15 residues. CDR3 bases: TGTGCCAGCAGTTACCGTGACACGGGGAATCAGCCCCAGCATTTT. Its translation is CASSYRDTGNQPQHF.

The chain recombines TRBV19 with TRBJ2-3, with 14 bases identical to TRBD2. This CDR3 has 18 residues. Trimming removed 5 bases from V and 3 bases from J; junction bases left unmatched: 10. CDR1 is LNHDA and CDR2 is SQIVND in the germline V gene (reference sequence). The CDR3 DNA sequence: TGTGCCAGTAGTTCGGGACTAGCGGGGGCTCTCTGGACAGATACGCAGTATTTT. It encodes CASSSGLAGALWTDTQYF.

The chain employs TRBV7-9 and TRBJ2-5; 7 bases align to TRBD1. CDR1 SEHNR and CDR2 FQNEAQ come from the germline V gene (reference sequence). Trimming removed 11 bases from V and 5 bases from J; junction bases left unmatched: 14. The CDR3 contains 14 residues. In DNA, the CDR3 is TGTGCCGCAGCGAGACAGGGTCCCCAGGAGACCCAGTACTTC. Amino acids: CAAARQGPQETQYF. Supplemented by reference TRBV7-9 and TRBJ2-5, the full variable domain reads DTGVSQNPRHKITKRGQNVTFRCDPISEHNRLYWYRQTLGQGPEFLTYFQNEAQLEKSRLLSDRFSAERPKGSFSTLEIQRTEQGDSAMYLCAAARQGPQETQYFGPGTRLLVL.

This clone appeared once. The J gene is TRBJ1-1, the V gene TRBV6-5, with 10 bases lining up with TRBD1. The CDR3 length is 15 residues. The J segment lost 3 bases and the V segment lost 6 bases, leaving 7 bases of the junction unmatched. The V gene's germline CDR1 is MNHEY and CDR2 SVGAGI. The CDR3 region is CASRTGGAGDTEAFF. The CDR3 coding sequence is TGTGCCAGCAGGACAGGGGGCGCAGGGGACACTGAAGCTTTCTTT.

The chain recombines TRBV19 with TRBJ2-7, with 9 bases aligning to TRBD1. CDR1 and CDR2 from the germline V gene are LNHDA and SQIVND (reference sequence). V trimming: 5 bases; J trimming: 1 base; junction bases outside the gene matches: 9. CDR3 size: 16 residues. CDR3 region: CASSPGQGEPSYEQYF. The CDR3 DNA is TGTGCCAGTAGTCCGGGACAGGGTGAGCCGTCCTACGAGCAGTACTTC. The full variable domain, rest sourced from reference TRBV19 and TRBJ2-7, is DGGITQSPKYLFRKEGQNVTLSCEQNLNHDAMYWYRQDPGQGLRLIYYSQIVNDFQKGDIAEGYSVSREKKESFPLTVTSAQKNPTAFYLCASSPGQGEPSYEQYFGPGTRLTVT.

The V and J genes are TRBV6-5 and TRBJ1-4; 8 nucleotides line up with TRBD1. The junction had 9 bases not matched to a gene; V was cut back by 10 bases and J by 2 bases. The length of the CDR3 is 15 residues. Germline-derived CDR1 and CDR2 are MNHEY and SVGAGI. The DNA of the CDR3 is TGTGCCACCAGAGGATACAGGGGGACTAATGAAAAACTGTTTTTT. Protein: CATRGYRGTNEKLFF.

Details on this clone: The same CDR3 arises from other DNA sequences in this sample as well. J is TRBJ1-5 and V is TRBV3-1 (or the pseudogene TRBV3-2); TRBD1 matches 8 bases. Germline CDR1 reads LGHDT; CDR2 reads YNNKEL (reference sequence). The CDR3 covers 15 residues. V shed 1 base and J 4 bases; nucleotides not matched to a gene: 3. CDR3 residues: CASSQGTGSNQPQHF. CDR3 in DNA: TGTGCCAGCAGCCAAGGGACAGGGTCTAATCAGCCCCAGCATTTT.

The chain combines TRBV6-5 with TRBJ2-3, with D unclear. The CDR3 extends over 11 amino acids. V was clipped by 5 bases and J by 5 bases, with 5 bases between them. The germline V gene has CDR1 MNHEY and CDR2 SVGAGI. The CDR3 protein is CASSPGDTQYF. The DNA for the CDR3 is TGTGCCAGCAGTCCGGGAGATACGCAGTATTTT.

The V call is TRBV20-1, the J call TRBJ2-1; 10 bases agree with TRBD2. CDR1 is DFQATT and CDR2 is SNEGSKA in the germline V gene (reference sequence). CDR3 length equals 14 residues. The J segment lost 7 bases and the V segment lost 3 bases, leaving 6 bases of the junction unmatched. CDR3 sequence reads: CSASSGGSLNEQFF. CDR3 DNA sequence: TGCAGTGCTAGTAGCGGGGGGAGCCTTAATGAGCAGTTCTTC.

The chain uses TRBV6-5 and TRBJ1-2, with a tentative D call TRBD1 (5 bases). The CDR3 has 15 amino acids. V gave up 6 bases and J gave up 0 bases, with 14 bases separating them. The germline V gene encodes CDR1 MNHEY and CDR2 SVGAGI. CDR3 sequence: CASRTAEKPNYGYTF. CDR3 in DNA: TGTGCCAGCAGGACAGCCGAAAAGCCTAACTATGGCTACACCTTC.

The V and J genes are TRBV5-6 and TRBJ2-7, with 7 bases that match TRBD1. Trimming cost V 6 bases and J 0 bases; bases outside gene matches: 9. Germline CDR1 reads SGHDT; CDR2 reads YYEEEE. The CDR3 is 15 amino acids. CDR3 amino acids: CASMPRQGNSYEQYF. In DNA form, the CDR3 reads TGTGCCAGCATGCCCCGACAGGGAAACTCCTACGAGCAGTACTTC.

The CDR3 bases are TGTGCCAGCAGCAGAACAGGGGGAGCAAGCTATGGCTACACCTTC. Translation: CASSRTGGASYGYTF. This chain links TRBV25-1 with TRBJ1-2; 8 nucleotides align to TRBD1. V lost 6 bases to trimming and J lost 4 bases; unmatched junction nucleotides: 10. The CDR3 runs 15 residues. Germline lookup yields CDR1 MGHDK and CDR2 SYGVNS.

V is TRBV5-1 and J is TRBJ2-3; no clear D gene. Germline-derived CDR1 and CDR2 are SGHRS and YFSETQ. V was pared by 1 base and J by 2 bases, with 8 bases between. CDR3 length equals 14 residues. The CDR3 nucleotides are TGCGCCAGCAGCTTGCCCGGGTCCACAGATACGCAGTATTTT. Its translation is CASSLPGSTDTQYF.

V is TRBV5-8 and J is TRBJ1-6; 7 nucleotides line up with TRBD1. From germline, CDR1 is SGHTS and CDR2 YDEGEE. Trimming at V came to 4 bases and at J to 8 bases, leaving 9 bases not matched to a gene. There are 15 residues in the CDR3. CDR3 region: CASSLMTGYDSPLHF. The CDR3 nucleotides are TGTGCCAGCAGCCTTATGACAGGGTATGATTCACCCCTCCACTTT.

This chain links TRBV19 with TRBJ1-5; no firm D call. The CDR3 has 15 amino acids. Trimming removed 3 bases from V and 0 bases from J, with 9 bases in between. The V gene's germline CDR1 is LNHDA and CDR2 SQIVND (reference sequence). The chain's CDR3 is CASSMNTFSNQPQHF. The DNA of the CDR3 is TGTGCCAGTAGTATGAACACATTTAGCAATCAGCCCCAGCATTTT.

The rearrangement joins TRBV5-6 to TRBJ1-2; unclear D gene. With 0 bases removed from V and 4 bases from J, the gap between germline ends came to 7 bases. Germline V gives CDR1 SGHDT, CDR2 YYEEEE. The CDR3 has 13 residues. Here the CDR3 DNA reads TGTGCCAGCAGCTTGGACGTGGCCTATGGCTACACCTTC. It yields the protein CASSLDVAYGYTF.